These 19 T cell receptor beta chains originate from one sample sequenced in a study of CD8+ T cells in alopecia areata. After isolation, RNA underwent reverse transcription to generate cDNA as the sequencing template. Clones were sequenced by immunoSEQ multiplex PCR, and TCRdb holds only the in-frame ones, with some missing. Of about 200,000 clones listed, 55% to 70% are singletons. Treatment meaning: oral pan-JAK inhibitor, 5-10 mg twice daily. Material: CD4+ T cells sorted from blood, obtained at week 24, from a patient treated with tofacitinib. Source of these receptors: a human donor with alopecia areata.

The chain carries TRBV7-9 and TRBJ1-2; D uncertain. This CDR3 comprises 12 residues. Trimming removed 1 base from V and 4 bases from J, with 4 bases in between. Germline-derived CDR1 and CDR2 are SEHNR and FQNEAQ (reference sequence). The CDR3 region is CASSLGLYGYTF. The CDR3 DNA is TGTGCCAGCAGCTTAGGACTCTATGGCTACACCTTC.

The chain recombines TRBV7-2 with TRBJ2-5; D gene ambiguous. Trimming left V 1 base short and J 2 bases short, with 11 bases between. CDR3 length: 15 residues. Germline V gene data show CDR1 as SGHTA and CDR2 as FQGNSA. CDR3 residues: CASSLEVAAQETQYF. In DNA, the CDR3 is TGTGCCAGCAGCTTAGAGGTGGCAGCTCAAGAGACCCAGTACTTC.

The rearrangement links TRBV7-9 to TRBJ2-3; 7 bases line up with TRBD2. The CDR3 runs to 16 residues. V gave up 2 bases and J gave up 0 bases; unmatched junction bases: 5. CDR1 and CDR2 from the germline V gene are SEHNR and FQNEAQ (reference sequence). CDR3 nucleotides: TGTGCCAGCAGCTTACCGCGACTAGCAAGCACAGATACGCAGTATTTT. Amino acid sequence: CASSLPRLASTDTQYF.

The table lists this clone with a few counts. The CDR3 DNA reads TGTGCCAGCAGGGGCAGGGGCACAGATACGCAGTATTTT. It codes for CASRGRGTDTQYF. The chain is built from TRBV7-8 and TRBJ2-3, with D maybe TRBD1 (5 bases). V lost 6 bases and J 1 base, leaving 8 bases between the germline ends. Germline CDR1 reads SGHVS; CDR2 reads FQNEAQ. CDR3 length: 13 amino acids.

A few counts support this clone. The rearrangement joins TRBV29-1 to TRBJ1-2; D might be TRBD1 (5 bases). The CDR3 is 15 residues long. The V end was cut by 5 bases, the J end by 0 bases, with 16 bases between. Per the germline V gene, CDR1 is SQVTM and CDR2 is ANQGSEA. The CDR3 is CSVPGTASPNYGYTF. CDR3 DNA: TGCAGCGTTCCCGGGACCGCCTCTCCTAACTATGGCTACACCTTC.

The genes are TRBV29-1 and TRBJ1-1; a possible D gene is TRBD1 (5 bases). This CDR3 comprises 13 residues. Trimming removed 3 bases from V and 0 bases from J, with 8 bases in between. CDR1 and CDR2 (germline): SQVTM, ANQGSEA. The CDR3: CSVDGAVNTEAFF. CDR3 bases: TGCAGCGTTGATGGGGCTGTGAACACTGAAGCTTTCTTT.

This clone was seen only a few times. This chain joins TRBV19 and TRBJ2-4; D uncertain. The CDR3 is 14 amino acids. Germline lookup yields CDR1 LNHDA and CDR2 SQIVND (reference sequence). V was pared by 4 bases and J by 9 bases, with 16 bases between. The CDR3 DNA reads TGTGCCAGTAGTAGGGCAGGCTCCCTTCCCATTCAGTACTTC. It encodes CASSRAGSLPIQYF.

The rearrangement links TRBV27 to TRBJ1-2; D is ambiguous. CDR1 and CDR2 from the germline V gene are MNHEY and SMNVEV (reference sequence). The CDR3 runs 14 residues. Trimming cost V 2 bases and J 0 bases, with 7 bases left between them. CDR3 DNA: TGTGCCAGCAGTTTAAGACCCCCTAACTATGGCTACACCTTC. This codes for CASSLRPPNYGYTF.

The chain combines TRBV4-3 with TRBJ1-2, with D unresolved. Per the germline V gene, CDR1 is LGHNA and CDR2 is YSLEER. V lost 0 bases to trimming and J lost 6 bases, with 8 bases between them. This CDR3 has 13 amino acids. The CDR3 protein is CASSQDIRDGYTF. The CDR3 DNA reads TGCGCCAGCAGCCAAGATATACGGGATGGCTACACCTTC.

The gene calls are TRBV19 and TRBJ2-3; perhaps D is TRBD1 or TRBD2 (6 bases each). The germline V gene has CDR1 LNHDA and CDR2 SQIVND (reference sequence). Trimming shortened V by 5 bases and J by 0 bases, and 12 bases separated the two germline ends. The CDR3 sequence is 15 residues long. CDR3 sequence (DNA): TGTGCCAGTAGTGGGGGGCCGACTAGCACAGATACGCAGTATTTT. Translated: CASSGGPTSTDTQYF.

This clone was seen a few times. V gene TRBV29-1 combines with J gene TRBJ2-7, with D hard to call. The CDR3 consists of 12 residues. Germline CDR1 is SQVTM and CDR2 is ANQGSEA. V was clipped by 2 bases and J by 6 bases, with 11 bases between them. CDR3 nucleotide sequence: TGCAGCGTTGAATTCGACACGACCGAGCAGTACTTC. The encoded protein is CSVEFDTTEQYF.

Here the CDR3 DNA reads TGTGCCAGCAGCCTAGTTCAGGCGCGCGATGCGGCTTTCTTT. Translation gives CASSLVQARDAAFF. This sequence joins TRBV7-2 and TRBJ1-1; D unclear. This CDR3 spans 14 amino acids. Germline V gives CDR1 SGHTA, CDR2 FQGNSA. V was shortened by 5 bases and J by 11 bases, with 21 bases between the two germline ends.

The J gene is TRBJ2-3, the V gene TRBV15; D gene uncertain. The V gene lost 6 bases and the J gene lost 0 bases, with 10 bases spanning the gap. This CDR3 spans 14 amino acids. The germline gives CDR1 LNHNV, CDR2 YYDKDF (reference sequence). The CDR3 coding sequence is TGTGCCACCAGTCGTAAGCCCAGCACAGATACGCAGTATTTT. Its translation is CATSRKPSTDTQYF.

J is TRBJ2-2 and V is TRBV5-6; D unresolved. The CDR3 is 15 residues long. The V and J ends lost 1 base and 0 bases respectively, with 7 bases between them. Per germline, CDR1 SGHDT and CDR2 YYEEEE. The CDR3: CASSLLAANTGELFF. CDR3 bases: TGTGCCAGCAGCTTGTTGGCCGCGAACACCGGGGAGCTGTTTTTT.

In its sample, this clone was seen a few times. This sequence joins TRBV5-6 and TRBJ1-5, with D tentatively TRBD1 (5 bases). The CDR3 is made up of 13 amino acids. Between the trimmed V and J ends, which lost 4 bases and 3 bases, there was a span of 8 bases. In germline, CDR1 is SGHDT, CDR2 YYEEEE. CDR3 residues: CASSVGPNQPQHF. The CDR3 DNA follows: TGTGCCAGCAGCGTGGGACCCAATCAGCCCCAGCATTTT.

V is TRBV25-1 and J is TRBJ2-1; 11 bases fit TRBD1. The CDR3 has 15 amino acids. Unmatched junction bases numbered 6, after V lost 3 bases and J lost 8 bases. The germline CDR1 and CDR2 sequences are MGHDK and SYGVNS. The CDR3, as DNA: TGTGCCAGCAGTGACGGGGACAGGGGGATTCATGAGCAGTTCTTC. Its protein is CASSDGDRGIHEQFF.

The genes are TRBV4-2 and TRBJ1-1; D unclear. The CDR3 is 11 residues long. Germline loops: CDR1 LGHNA, CDR2 YNFKEQ. V was clipped by 0 bases and J by 11 bases, with 7 bases between them. CDR3 sequence reads: CASSQDRGAFF. Here the CDR3 DNA reads TGTGCCAGCAGCCAAGATCGAGGTGCTTTCTTT.

This clone was seen a few times. V gene TRBV10-3 combines with J gene TRBJ2-2, with 9 bases fitting TRBD2. V trimming: 4 bases; J trimming: 7 bases; junction bases outside the gene matches: 4. The germline V gene has CDR1 ENHRY and CDR2 SYGVKD. The CDR3 is made up of 14 amino acids. The CDR3 DNA reads TGTGCCATCAGTGTACAGACTAGCGGCGGGGAGCTGTTTTTT. Translated: CAISVQTSGGELFF.

This clone was detected only once. The J gene is TRBJ1-1, the V gene TRBV18; the match to TRBD1 covers 8 bases. Trimming at V came to 3 bases and at J to 3 bases, leaving 6 bases not matched to a gene. CDR3 length equals 15 residues. Germline loops: CDR1 KGHSH, CDR2 LQKENI. CDR3 in DNA: TGTGCCAGCTCACCCCTAGGACAGGGCGACACTGAAGCTTTCTTT. This sequence encodes CASSPLGQGDTEAFF.